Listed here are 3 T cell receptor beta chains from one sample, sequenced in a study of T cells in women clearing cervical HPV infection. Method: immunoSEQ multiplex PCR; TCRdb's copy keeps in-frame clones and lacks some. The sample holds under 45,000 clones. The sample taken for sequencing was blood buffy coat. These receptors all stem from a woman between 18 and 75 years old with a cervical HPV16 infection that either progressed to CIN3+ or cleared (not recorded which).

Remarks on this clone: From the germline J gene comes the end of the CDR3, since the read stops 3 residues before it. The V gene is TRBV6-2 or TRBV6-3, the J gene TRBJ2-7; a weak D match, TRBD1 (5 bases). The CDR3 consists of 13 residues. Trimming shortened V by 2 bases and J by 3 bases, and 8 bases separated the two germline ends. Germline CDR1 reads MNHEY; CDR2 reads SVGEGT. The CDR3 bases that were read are TGTGCCAGCAGTTACGGGGCAATCTACGAG. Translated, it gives CASSYGAIYE. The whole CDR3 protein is CASSYGAIYEQYF.

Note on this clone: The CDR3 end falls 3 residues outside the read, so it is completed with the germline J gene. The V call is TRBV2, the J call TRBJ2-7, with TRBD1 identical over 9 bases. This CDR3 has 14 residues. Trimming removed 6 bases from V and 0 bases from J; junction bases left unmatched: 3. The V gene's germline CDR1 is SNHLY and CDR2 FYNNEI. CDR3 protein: CASSETGGSYEQYF. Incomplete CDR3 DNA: TGTGCCAGCAGCGAGACAGGGGGCTCCTACGAG.

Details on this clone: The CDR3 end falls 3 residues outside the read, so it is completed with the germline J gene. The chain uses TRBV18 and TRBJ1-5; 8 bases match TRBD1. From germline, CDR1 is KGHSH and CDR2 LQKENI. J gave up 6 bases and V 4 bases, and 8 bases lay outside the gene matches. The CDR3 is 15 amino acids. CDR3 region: CASSLGQGAGQPQHF. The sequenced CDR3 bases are TGTGCCAGCTCACTTGGGCAGGGGGCTGGTCAGCCC.